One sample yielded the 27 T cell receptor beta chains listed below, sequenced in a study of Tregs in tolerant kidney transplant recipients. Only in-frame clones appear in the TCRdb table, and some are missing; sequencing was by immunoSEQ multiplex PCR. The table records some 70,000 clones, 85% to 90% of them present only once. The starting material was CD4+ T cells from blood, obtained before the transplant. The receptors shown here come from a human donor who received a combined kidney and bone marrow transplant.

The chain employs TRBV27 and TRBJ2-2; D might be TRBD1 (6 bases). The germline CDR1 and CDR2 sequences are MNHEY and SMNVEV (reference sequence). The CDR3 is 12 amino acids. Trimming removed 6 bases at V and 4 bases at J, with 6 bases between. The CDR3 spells CASSRGTGELFF. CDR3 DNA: TGTGCCAGCAGCAGGGGCACCGGGGAGCTGTTTTTT.

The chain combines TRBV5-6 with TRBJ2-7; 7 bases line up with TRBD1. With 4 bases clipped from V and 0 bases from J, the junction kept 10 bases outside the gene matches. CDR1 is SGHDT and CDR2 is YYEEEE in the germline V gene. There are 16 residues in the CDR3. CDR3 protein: CASSLRRTGTSYEQYF. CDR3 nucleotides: TGTGCCAGCAGCCTGCGAAGGACAGGAACCTCCTACGAGCAGTACTTC. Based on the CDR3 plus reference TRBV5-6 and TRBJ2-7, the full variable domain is DAGVTQSPTHLIKTRGQQVTLRCSPKSGHDTVSWYQQALGQGPQFIFQYYEEEERQRGNFPDRFSGHQFPNYSSELNVNALLLGDSALYLCASSLRRTGTSYEQYFGPGTRLTVT.

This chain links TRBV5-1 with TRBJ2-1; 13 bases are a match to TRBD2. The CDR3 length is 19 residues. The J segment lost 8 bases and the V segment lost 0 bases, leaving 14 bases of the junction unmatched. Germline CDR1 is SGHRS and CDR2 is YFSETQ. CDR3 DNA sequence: TGCGCCAGCAGCTTGGGGAATGGACTAGCGGGAGAGAAAGGTCATGAGCAGTTCTTC. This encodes CASSLGNGLAGEKGHEQFF. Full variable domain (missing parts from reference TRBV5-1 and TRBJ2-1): KAGVTQTPRYLIKTRGQQVTLSCSPISGHRSVSWYQQTPGQGLQFLFEYFSETQRNKGNFPGRFSGRQFSNSRSEMNVSTLELGDSALYLCASSLGNGLAGEKGHEQFFGPGTRLTVL.

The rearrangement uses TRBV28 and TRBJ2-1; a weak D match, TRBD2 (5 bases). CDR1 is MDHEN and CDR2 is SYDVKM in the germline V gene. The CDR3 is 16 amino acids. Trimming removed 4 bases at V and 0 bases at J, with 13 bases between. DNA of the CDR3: TGTGCCAGCAGTTCTCCCGCGGGCAGCTCCTACAATGAGCAGTTCTTC. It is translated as CASSSPAGSSYNEQFF.

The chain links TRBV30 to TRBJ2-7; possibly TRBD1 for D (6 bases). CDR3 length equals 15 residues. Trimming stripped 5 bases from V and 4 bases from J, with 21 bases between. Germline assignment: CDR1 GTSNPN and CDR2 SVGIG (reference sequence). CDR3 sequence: CAWRPGTSPRYEQYF. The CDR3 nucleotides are TGTGCCTGGCGTCCCGGGACATCTCCACGTTACGAGCAGTACTTC.

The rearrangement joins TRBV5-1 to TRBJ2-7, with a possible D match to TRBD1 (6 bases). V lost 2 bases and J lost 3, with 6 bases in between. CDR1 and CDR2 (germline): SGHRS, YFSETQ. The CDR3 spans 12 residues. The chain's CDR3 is CASSLQGYEQYF. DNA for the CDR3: TGCGCCAGCAGCTTACAGGGCTACGAGCAGTACTTC.

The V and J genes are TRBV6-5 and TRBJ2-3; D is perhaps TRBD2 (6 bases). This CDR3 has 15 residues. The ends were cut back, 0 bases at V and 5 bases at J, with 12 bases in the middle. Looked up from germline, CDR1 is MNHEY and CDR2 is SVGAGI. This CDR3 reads CASSYSYGEEDTQYF. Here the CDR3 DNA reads TGTGCCAGCAGTTACTCCTACGGGGAGGAAGATACGCAGTATTTT.

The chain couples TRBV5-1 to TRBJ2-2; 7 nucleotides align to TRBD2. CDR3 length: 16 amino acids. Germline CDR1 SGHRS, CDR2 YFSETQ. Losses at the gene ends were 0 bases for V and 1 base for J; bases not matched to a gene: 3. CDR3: CASSLDASGNTGELFF. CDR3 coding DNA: TGCGCCAGCAGCTTGGACGCTAGCGGGAACACCGGGGAGCTGTTTTTT.

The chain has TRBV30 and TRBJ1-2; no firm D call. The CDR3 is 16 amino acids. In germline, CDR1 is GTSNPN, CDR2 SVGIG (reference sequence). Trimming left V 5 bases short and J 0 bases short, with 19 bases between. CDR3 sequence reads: CAWGRLLSAANYGYTF. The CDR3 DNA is TGTGCCTGGGGTCGTCTATTGTCGGCGGCTAACTATGGCTACACCTTC.

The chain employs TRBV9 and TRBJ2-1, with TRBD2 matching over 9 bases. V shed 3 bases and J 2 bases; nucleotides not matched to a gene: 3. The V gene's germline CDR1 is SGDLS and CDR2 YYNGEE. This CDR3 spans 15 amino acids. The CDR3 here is CASSELAGPYNEQFF. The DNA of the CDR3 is TGTGCCAGCAGCGAACTAGCGGGCCCCTACAATGAGCAGTTCTTC.

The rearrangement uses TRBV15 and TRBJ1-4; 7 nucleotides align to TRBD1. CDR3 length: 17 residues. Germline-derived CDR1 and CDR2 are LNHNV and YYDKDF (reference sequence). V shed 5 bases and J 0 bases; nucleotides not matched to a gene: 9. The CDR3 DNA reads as TGTGCCACCAGCCCGGGACAGACTACTACAACTAATGAAAAACTGTTTTTT. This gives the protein CATSPGQTTTTNEKLFF.

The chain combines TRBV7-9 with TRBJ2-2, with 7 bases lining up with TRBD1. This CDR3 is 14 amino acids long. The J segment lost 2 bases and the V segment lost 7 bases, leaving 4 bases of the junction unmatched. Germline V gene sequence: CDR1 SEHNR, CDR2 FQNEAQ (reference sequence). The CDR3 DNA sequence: TGTGCCAGCATAGGGACAGAAAACACCGGGGAGCTGTTTTTT. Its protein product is CASIGTENTGELFF.

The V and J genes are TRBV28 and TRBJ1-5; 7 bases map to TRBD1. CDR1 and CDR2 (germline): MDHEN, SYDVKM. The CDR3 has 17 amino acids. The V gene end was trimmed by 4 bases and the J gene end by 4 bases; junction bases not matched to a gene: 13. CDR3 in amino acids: CASSSHTATGLNQPQHF. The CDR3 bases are TGTGCCAGCAGTTCCCACACAGCGACAGGGTTGAATCAGCCCCAGCATTTT.

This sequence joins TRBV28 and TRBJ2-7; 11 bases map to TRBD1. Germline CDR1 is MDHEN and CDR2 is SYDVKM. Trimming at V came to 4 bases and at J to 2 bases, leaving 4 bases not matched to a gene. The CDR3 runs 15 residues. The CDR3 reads CASSSPGQGAYEQYF. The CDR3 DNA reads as TGTGCCAGCAGTTCCCCGGGACAGGGGGCCTACGAGCAGTACTTC.

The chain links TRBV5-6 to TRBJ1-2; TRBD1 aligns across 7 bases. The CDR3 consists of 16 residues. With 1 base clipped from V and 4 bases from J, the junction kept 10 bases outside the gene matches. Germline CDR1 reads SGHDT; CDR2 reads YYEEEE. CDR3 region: CASSLLEGRTGYGYTF. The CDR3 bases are TGTGCCAGCAGCTTGCTCGAGGGGAGGACAGGCTATGGCTACACCTTC.

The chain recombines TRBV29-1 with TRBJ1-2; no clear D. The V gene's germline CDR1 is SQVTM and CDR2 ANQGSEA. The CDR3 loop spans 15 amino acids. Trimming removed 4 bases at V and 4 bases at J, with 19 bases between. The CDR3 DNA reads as TGCAGCGTTGTCGCAGGTAGCGCGCTATTCTATGGCTACACCTTC. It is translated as CSVVAGSALFYGYTF.

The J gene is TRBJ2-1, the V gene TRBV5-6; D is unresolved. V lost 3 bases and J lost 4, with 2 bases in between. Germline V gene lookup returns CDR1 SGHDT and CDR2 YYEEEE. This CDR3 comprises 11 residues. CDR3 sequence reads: CASSSYNEQFF. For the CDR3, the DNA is TGTGCCAGCAGCTCTTACAATGAGCAGTTCTTC. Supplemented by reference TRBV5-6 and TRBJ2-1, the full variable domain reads DAGVTQSPTHLIKTRGQQVTLRCSPKSGHDTVSWYQQALGQGPQFIFQYYEEEERQRGNFPDRFSGHQFPNYSSELNVNALLLGDSALYLCASSSYNEQFFGPGTRLTVL.

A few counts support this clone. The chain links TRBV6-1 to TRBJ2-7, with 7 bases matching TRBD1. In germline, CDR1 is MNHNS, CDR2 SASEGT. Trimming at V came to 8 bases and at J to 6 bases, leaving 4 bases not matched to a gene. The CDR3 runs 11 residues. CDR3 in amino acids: CASRTGGEQYF. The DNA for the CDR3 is TGTGCCAGCCGGACAGGCGGCGAGCAGTACTTC.

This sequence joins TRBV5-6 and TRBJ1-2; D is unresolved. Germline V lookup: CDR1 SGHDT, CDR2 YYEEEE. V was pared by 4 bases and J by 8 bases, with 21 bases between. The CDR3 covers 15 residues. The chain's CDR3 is CASSRGEGSMRGYTF. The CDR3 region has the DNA TGTGCCAGCAGCCGCGGGGAGGGCTCTATGCGGGGCTACACCTTC.

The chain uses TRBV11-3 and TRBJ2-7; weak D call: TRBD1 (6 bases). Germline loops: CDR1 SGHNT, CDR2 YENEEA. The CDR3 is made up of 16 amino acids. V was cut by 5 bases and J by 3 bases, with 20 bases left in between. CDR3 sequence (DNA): TGTGCCAGCAGCAATCAGCACACAGGGCGCAACTACGAGCAGTACTTC. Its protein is CASSNQHTGRNYEQYF.

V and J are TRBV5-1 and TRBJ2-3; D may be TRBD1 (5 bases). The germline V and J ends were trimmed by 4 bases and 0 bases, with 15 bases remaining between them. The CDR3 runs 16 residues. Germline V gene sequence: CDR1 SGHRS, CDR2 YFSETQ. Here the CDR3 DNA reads TGCGCCAGCAGCACCATCAGAGACAGCAGCACAGATACGCAGTATTTT. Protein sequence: CASSTIRDSSTDTQYF.

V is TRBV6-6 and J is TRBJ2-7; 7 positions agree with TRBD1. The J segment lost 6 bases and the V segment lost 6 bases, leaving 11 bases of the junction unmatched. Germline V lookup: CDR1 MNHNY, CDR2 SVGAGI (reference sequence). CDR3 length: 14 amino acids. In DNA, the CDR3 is TGTGCCAGCAGGACCGGGACAGCCTTTCTCGAGCAGTACTTC. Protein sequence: CASRTGTAFLEQYF.

The CDR3 spells CASSQGLAGLYEQYF. The CDR3 coding sequence is TGCGCCAGCAGCCAAGGACTAGCGGGGCTCTACGAGCAGTACTTC. The V gene is TRBV4-3, the J gene TRBJ2-7, with 11 bases lining up with TRBD2. The trim removed 1 base at V and 3 bases at J, leaving 2 bases unmatched. This CDR3 contains 15 residues. Germline CDR1 and CDR2: LGHNA and YSLEER.

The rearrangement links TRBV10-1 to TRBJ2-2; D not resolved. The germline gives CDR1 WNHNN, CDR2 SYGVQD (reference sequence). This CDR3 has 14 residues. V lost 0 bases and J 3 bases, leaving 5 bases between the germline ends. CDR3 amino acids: CASSESRDTGELFF. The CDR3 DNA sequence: TGCGCCAGCAGTGAGTCAAGAGACACCGGGGAGCTGTTTTTT.

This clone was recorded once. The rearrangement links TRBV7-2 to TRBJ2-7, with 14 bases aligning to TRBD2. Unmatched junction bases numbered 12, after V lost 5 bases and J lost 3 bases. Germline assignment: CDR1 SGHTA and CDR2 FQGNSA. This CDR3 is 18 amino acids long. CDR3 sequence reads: CASSQLGTSGSSRYEQYF. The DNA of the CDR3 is TGTGCCAGCAGCCAACTCGGGACTAGCGGGAGTTCTCGCTACGAGCAGTACTTC.

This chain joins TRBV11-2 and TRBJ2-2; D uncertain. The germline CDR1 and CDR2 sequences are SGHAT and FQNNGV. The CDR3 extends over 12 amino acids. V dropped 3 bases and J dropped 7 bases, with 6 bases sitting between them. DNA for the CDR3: TGTGCCAGCAGCTTCCCCAGCGGGGAGCTGTTTTTT. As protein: CASSFPSGELFF.

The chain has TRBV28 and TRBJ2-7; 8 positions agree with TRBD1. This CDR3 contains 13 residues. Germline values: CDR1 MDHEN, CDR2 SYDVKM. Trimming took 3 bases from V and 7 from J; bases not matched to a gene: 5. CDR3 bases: TGTGCCAGCAGTTTGATCGACAGGGGTGAGCAGTACTTC. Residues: CASSLIDRGEQYF. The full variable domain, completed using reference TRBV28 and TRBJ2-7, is DVKVTQSSRYLVKRTGEKVFLECVQDMDHENMFWYRQDPGLGLRLIYFSYDVKMKEKGDIPEGYSVSREKKERFSLILESASTNQTSMYLCASSLIDRGEQYFGPGTRLTVT.